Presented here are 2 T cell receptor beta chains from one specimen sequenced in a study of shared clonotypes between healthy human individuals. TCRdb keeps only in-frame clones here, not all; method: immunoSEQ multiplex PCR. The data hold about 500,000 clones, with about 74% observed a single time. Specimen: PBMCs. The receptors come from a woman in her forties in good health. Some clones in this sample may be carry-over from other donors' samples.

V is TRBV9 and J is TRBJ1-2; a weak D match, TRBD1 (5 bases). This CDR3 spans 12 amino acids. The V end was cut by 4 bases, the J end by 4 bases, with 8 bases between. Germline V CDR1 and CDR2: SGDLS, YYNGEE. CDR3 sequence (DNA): TGTGCCAGCAGCCCCGACAGCTATGGCTACACCTTC. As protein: CASSPDSYGYTF.

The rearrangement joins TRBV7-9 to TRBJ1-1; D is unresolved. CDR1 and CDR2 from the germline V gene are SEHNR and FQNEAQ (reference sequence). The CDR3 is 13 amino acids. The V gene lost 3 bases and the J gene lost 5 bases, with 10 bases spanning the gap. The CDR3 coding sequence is TGTGCCAGCAGCTTGAACTCACTAACTGAAGCTTTCTTT. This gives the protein CASSLNSLTEAFF.